These 19 T cell receptor beta chains were all obtained from the same sample, sequenced in a study of cytomegalovirus exposure and HLA in healthy donors. The primer mix had 60 Vbeta and 13 Jbeta primers. Profiled with immunoSEQ multiplex PCR; TCRdb holds only in-frame clones, not every one. The table records 75,000 to 95,000 clones, about 78% of them present only once. The sample consisted of PBMCs. These receptors were obtained from a man aged 50-59 years in good health and CMV-seronegative.

This clone turned up a few times. The chain has TRBV7-2 and TRBJ2-2; 8 nucleotides match TRBD2. With 8 bases clipped from V and 7 bases from J, the junction kept 9 bases outside the gene matches. Germline-derived CDR1 and CDR2 are SGHTA and FQGNSA. This CDR3 is built from 14 residues. CDR3 nucleotides: TGTGCCAGCGCGTGGCGGGGGGACTTCGGGGAGCTGTTTTTT. Translated: CASAWRGDFGELFF.

This chain connects TRBV5-1 to TRBJ1-1; 9 bases map to TRBD1. Unmatched junction bases numbered 16, after V lost 4 bases and J lost 3 bases. The CDR3 loop spans 18 amino acids. Germline V gene lookup returns CDR1 SGHRS and CDR2 YFSETQ. CDR3 nucleotide sequence: TGCGCCAGCAGCAACCCCTCCGGGACAGGGAGGTTGGACACTGAAGCTTTCTTT. Residues: CASSNPSGTGRLDTEAFF.

The chain has TRBV27 and TRBJ1-5; TRBD1 aligns across 7 bases. CDR1 is MNHEY, CDR2 SMNVEV, per germline (reference sequence). V was pared by 6 bases and J by 0 bases, with 5 bases of the junction left unmatched. The CDR3 length is 15 residues. Written as DNA, the CDR3 is TGTGCCAGCAGGGGACAGCCGGATAGCAATCAGCCCCAGCATTTT. It encodes CASRGQPDSNQPQHF.

The V gene is TRBV2, the J gene TRBJ2-7; TRBD2 might be the D (7 bases). Per germline, CDR1 SNHLY and CDR2 FYNNEI. V lost 7 bases, J lost 8 bases, and 12 bases lay in between. The CDR3 loop spans 11 amino acids. The DNA of the CDR3 is TGTGCCAGCATGGGAGGGGACAAGCAGTACTTC. This gives the protein CASMGGDKQYF. The full variable domain, its missing parts supplied by reference TRBV2 and TRBJ2-7, is EPEVTQTPSHQVTQMGQEVILRCVPISNHLYFYWYRQILGQKVEFLVSFYNNEISEKSEIFDDQFSVERPDGSNFTLKIRSTKLEDSAMYFCASMGGDKQYFGPGTRLTVT.

The CDR3 reads CASSQAWGPDTQYF. The CDR3 DNA follows: TGCGCCAGCAGCCAAGCCTGGGGGCCAGATACGCAGTATTTT. The chain links TRBV4-1 to TRBJ2-3; a possible D gene is TRBD1 (6 bases). The CDR3 totals 14 residues. V was trimmed by 1 base and J by 4 bases, leaving 9 bases between them. Germline CDR1 reads MGHRA; CDR2 reads YSYEKL.

The chain combines TRBV19 with TRBJ1-1; 9 bases map to TRBD1. V lost 8 bases to trimming and J lost 4 bases; unmatched junction nucleotides: 8. Germline V lookup: CDR1 LNHDA, CDR2 SQIVND (reference sequence). The CDR3 has 14 amino acids. Written as DNA, the CDR3 is TGTGCCAGTGGGGGGGACAGGGACGGCACTGAAGCTTTCTTT. Protein product: CASGGDRDGTEAFF.

The chain couples TRBV6-5 to TRBJ1-6; TRBD1 aligns across 7 bases. Germline V lookup: CDR1 MNHEY, CDR2 SVGAGI. V shed 2 bases and J 7 bases; nucleotides not matched to a gene: 5. The CDR3 spans 15 residues. For the CDR3, the DNA is TGTGCCAGCAGTTACCAGGGGGTAGGCAATTCACCCCTCCACTTT. Translation gives CASSYQGVGNSPLHF.

This clone was detected many times. The V and J genes are TRBV2 and TRBJ1-2; D remains ambiguous. Trimming took 7 bases from V and 5 from J, leaving 11 bases between them. The CDR3 contains 12 residues. Germline V gives CDR1 SNHLY, CDR2 FYNNEI. The CDR3 sequence is CASTSRAYGYTF. The CDR3 bases are TGTGCCAGCACAAGCCGAGCTTATGGCTACACCTTC.

The rearrangement uses TRBV9 and TRBJ2-3; the D gene is possibly TRBD1 (5 bases). Germline V gives CDR1 SGDLS, CDR2 YYNGEE. Trimming removed 0 bases from V and 3 bases from J, with 11 bases in between. This CDR3 has 15 residues. The DNA of the CDR3 is TGTGCCAGCAGCGTAGTAGGGGTTAAAACAGATACGCAGTATTTT. Residues: CASSVVGVKTDTQYF.

The chain couples TRBV6-5 to TRBJ1-1, with 9 bases matching TRBD1. The germline V gene has CDR1 MNHEY and CDR2 SVGAGI. The CDR3 has 15 residues. V was clipped by 0 bases and J by 4 bases; unmatched bases: 3. The CDR3 region is CASSYSGQGTTEAFF. The DNA of the CDR3 is TGTGCCAGCAGTTACTCCGGACAGGGGACCACTGAAGCTTTCTTT.

The V and J genes are TRBV2 and TRBJ2-1, with TRBD2 as a possible D gene (5 bases). Trimming took off 3 bases at V and 9 bases at J, with 18 bases between the two ends. Germline assignment: CDR1 SNHLY and CDR2 FYNNEI. The CDR3 spans 15 residues. The CDR3 protein is CASSEGVSPVSEQFF. CDR3 sequence (DNA): TGTGCCAGCAGTGAGGGAGTCAGCCCCGTGAGTGAGCAGTTCTTC.

The sample holds a few counts of this clone. This chain joins TRBV4-1 and TRBJ2-6, with D perhaps matching TRBD1 (5 bases). Trimming stripped 2 bases from V and 0 bases from J, with 11 bases between. In germline, CDR1 is MGHRA, CDR2 YSYEKL. There are 17 residues in the CDR3. CDR3 coding DNA: TGCGCCAGCAGCCAATGGGGCCGCGGCTCTGGGGCCAACGTCCTGACTTTC. It specifies CASSQWGRGSGANVLTF.

This sequence joins TRBV9 and TRBJ2-3, with 13 positions matching TRBD2. The CDR3 is made up of 17 amino acids. V lost 1 base and J lost 6; bases outside the gene matches: 8. The germline V gene has CDR1 SGDLS and CDR2 YYNGEE. The CDR3, as DNA: TGTGCCAGCAGCGTAACTAGCGGGGGGGCAGGGGTGGATACGCAGTATTTT. This sequence encodes CASSVTSGGAGVDTQYF.

The chain carries TRBV19 and TRBJ2-3; possibly TRBD1 for D (5 bases). The germline V and J ends were trimmed by 3 bases and 3 bases, with 13 bases remaining between them. The CDR3 spans 15 residues. Germline V CDR1 and CDR2: LNHDA, SQIVND (reference sequence). DNA for the CDR3: TGTGCCAGTAGTATTTTGGGGCTAGAAACAGATACGCAGTATTTT. It is translated as CASSILGLETDTQYF.

The chain has TRBV5-4 and TRBJ2-7, with 7 positions matching TRBD1. The CDR3 covers 12 residues. CDR1 is SGHNT, CDR2 YYREEE, per germline (reference sequence). The J segment lost 3 bases and the V segment lost 4 bases, leaving 1 base of the junction unmatched. The CDR3 protein is CASSRDSYEQYF. The CDR3 DNA sequence: TGTGCCAGCAGCCGGGACAGCTACGAGCAGTACTTC.

The rearrangement uses TRBV21-1 and TRBJ2-5; TRBD2, the table's D call, lacks a check against the DNA. TRBV21-1 is assigned pseudogene status. The CDR3 loop spans 16 amino acids. The CDR3 here is CASSKGRLAEQETQYF. CDR3 coding DNA: TGTGCCAGCAGCAAAGGGAGGCTAGCGGAGCAAGAGACCCAGTACTTC.

V gene TRBV19 combines with J gene TRBJ1-6; no clear D. The CDR3 runs to 14 residues. Looked up from germline, CDR1 is LNHDA and CDR2 is SQIVND (reference sequence). V lost 6 bases and J lost 4, with 10 bases in between. The CDR3 DNA reads TGTGCCAGTAGGGTGAACGGGTATAATTCACCCCTCCACTTT. It specifies CASRVNGYNSPLHF.

The chain has TRBV2 and TRBJ1-6, with 7 bases aligning to TRBD1. The CDR3 loop spans 13 amino acids. The junction had 4 bases not matched to a gene; V was cut back by 5 bases and J by 9 bases. Germline V gives CDR1 SNHLY, CDR2 FYNNEI. CDR3 DNA sequence: TGTGCCAGCAGTCGGGGACAGATTTCACCCCTCCACTTT. Its protein product is CASSRGQISPLHF.

The chain carries TRBV6-1 and TRBJ1-2; possibly TRBD1 for D (5 bases). The V and J ends lost 8 bases and 5 bases respectively, with 15 bases between them. In germline, CDR1 is MNHNS, CDR2 SASEGT. CDR3 length: 13 residues. The DNA of the CDR3 is TGTGCCAGCGCAACGACAGCGAAATATGGCTACACCTTC. Translation: CASATTAKYGYTF.